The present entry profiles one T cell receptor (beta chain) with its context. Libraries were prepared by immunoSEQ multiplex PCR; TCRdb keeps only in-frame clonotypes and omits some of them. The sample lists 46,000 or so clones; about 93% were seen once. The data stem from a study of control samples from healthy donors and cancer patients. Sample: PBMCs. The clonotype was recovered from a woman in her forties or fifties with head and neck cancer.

Here the CDR3 DNA reads TGCGCCAGCAGCTTCAGGACAGGGGGAGAAGAGGATGGCTACACCTTC. Translation gives CASSFRTGGEEDGYTF. The chain recombines TRBV5-1 with TRBJ1-2, with TRBD1 matching over 10 bases. Trimming took 2 bases from V and 6 from J; bases not matched to a gene: 10. CDR1 is SGHRS, CDR2 YFSETQ, per germline. The CDR3 loop spans 16 amino acids.